The 27 T cell receptor beta chains presented below share a single source sample, sequenced in a study of T cell therapy after organ transplantation (dated by TCRdb to between 2018 and 2021). Taken with the paper, the label for time point translates to: before start of T cell therapy. Which antigens these TCRs recognize remains unknown. The library was generated by the immunoSEQ multiplex PCR assay. TCRdb carries this immuneACCESS record with in-frame sequences only. Its versions omit some clonotypes, under half of them owing to an unresolved V gene in the studies checked, with the rest unexplained. The sample data list around 50,000 clones, and less than 95% of these were observed just once. Approximately 3.4% of the sample lies in the top ten. Sequencing was performed on CD8+ T cells from blood, taken before autologous CMV-specific T cell therapy. The receptors come from a human patient who had received a solid organ transplant and had CMV disease.

As DNA, the CDR3 is TGTGCCAGCAGCCAGTGGACGGGACCAAACTATGGCTACACCTTC. As protein: CASSQWTGPNYGYTF. V and J are TRBV4-2 and TRBJ1-2; perhaps TRBD1 as D (5 bases). The CDR3 runs 15 residues. Trimming cost V 3 bases and J 2 bases, with 13 bases left between them. CDR1 is LGHNA and CDR2 is YNFKEQ in the germline V gene.

The chain carries TRBV4-1 and TRBJ2-3; maybe TRBD2 (6 bases). The germline V gene has CDR1 MGHRA and CDR2 YSYEKL. The CDR3 runs 16 residues. Trimming stripped 0 bases from V and 3 bases from J, with 13 bases between. The CDR3 DNA follows: TGCGCCAGCAGCCAAGATCAGGAGGGGTCAACAGATACGCAGTATTTT. Translation gives CASSQDQEGSTDTQYF.

The chain links TRBV30 to TRBJ1-4; D is unresolved. Germline assignment: CDR1 GTSNPN and CDR2 SVGIG (reference sequence). The CDR3 covers 13 residues. V dropped 4 bases and J dropped 5 bases, with 11 bases sitting between them. As DNA, the CDR3 is TGTGCCTGGAATGCGGGGTTAAATGAAAAACTGTTTTTT. Its translation: CAWNAGLNEKLFF.

J is TRBJ2-7 and V is TRBV27, with 7 bases lining up with TRBD1. CDR3 length equals 15 residues. Unmatched junction bases numbered 5, after V lost 0 bases and J lost 3 bases. Germline V gene data show CDR1 as MNHEY and CDR2 as SMNVEV (reference sequence). CDR3 residues: CASSLSGQGDYEQYF. The CDR3 DNA reads TGTGCCAGCAGTTTATCGGGGCAGGGGGACTACGAGCAGTACTTC.

The count of this clone is one. The chain couples TRBV15 to TRBJ2-1; the D call may be TRBD1 or TRBD2 (5 bases each). The V end was cut by 3 bases, the J end by 1 base, with 10 bases between. The CDR3 totals 15 residues. Germline V lookup: CDR1 LNHNV, CDR2 YYDKDF (reference sequence). The chain's CDR3 is CATSSGTESYNEQFF. As DNA, the CDR3 is TGTGCCACCAGCAGCGGGACCGAGTCCTACAATGAGCAGTTCTTC.

The CDR3 loop is CASSFYDGQGGEQFF. The CDR3 DNA sequence: TGTGCCAGCAGCTTTTATGATGGGCAAGGGGGTGAGCAGTTCTTC. The V gene is TRBV7-9, the J gene TRBJ2-1; possible D gene TRBD1, 6 bases. This CDR3 is 15 amino acids long. Between the trimmed V and J ends, which lost 3 bases and 9 bases, there was a span of 18 bases. Germline V CDR1 and CDR2: SEHNR, FQNEAQ (reference sequence).

V gene TRBV19 combines with J gene TRBJ2-3; D perhaps matches TRBD1 (5 bases). Germline V gene sequence: CDR1 LNHDA, CDR2 SQIVND (reference sequence). V was shortened by 7 bases and J by 2 bases, with 10 bases between the two germline ends. The CDR3 runs to 13 residues. The CDR3 spells CASTTETTDTQYF. For the CDR3, the DNA is TGTGCCAGTACGACAGAGACCACAGATACGCAGTATTTT.

J is TRBJ1-3 and V is TRBV27, with D possibly TRBD1 on 6 matching bases. V dropped 6 bases and J dropped 4 bases, with 19 bases sitting between them. This CDR3 has 16 residues. Germline V gene data show CDR1 as MNHEY and CDR2 as SMNVEV (reference sequence). The CDR3: CASSPTTGTWGNTIYF. The DNA of the CDR3 is TGTGCCAGCAGCCCTACAACCGGGACATGGGGAAACACCATATATTTT.

The rearrangement joins TRBV27 to TRBJ2-1; D gene ambiguous. Looked up from germline, CDR1 is MNHEY and CDR2 is SMNVEV (reference sequence). The V gene lost 3 bases and the J gene lost 12 bases, with 12 bases spanning the gap. CDR3 length equals 12 residues. Here the CDR3 reads CASSFSNLRQFF. The CDR3 nucleotides are TGTGCCAGCAGTTTCTCCAACTTGAGGCAGTTCTTC.

V is TRBV11-2 and J is TRBJ2-7; no reliable D call. This CDR3 has 12 amino acids. CDR1 is SGHAT, CDR2 FQNNGV, per germline. Trimming stripped 1 base from V and 4 bases from J, with 5 bases between. In DNA form, the CDR3 reads TGTGCCAGCAGCTTAGTGGGATACGAGCAGTACTTC. As protein: CASSLVGYEQYF.

The chain joins TRBV5-1 to TRBJ2-7; 9 bases line up with TRBD1. Germline CDR1 is SGHRS and CDR2 is YFSETQ. The CDR3 has 13 amino acids. Unmatched junction bases numbered 5, after V lost 5 bases and J lost 5 bases. The CDR3 coding sequence is TGCGCCAGCAGTGGGGACAGGGCCCACGAGCAGTACTTC. It codes for CASSGDRAHEQYF.

The rearrangement uses TRBV5-1 and TRBJ2-2; D may be TRBD1 (6 bases). The CDR3 consists of 16 residues. V was clipped by 5 bases and J by 0 bases, with 14 bases between them. Germline V gene lookup returns CDR1 SGHRS and CDR2 YFSETQ. The CDR3 sequence: CASSPRDTANTGELFF. DNA of the CDR3: TGCGCCAGCAGTCCCCGGGACACCGCGAACACCGGGGAGCTGTTTTTT.

V gene TRBV6-1 combines with J gene TRBJ1-5, with D unresolved. Trimming stripped 3 bases from V and 8 bases from J, with 17 bases between. This CDR3 comprises 15 residues. Per germline, CDR1 MNHNS and CDR2 SASEGT. The DNA for the CDR3 is TGTGCCAGCAGTGATGACTCTCCCGCGGGTGAGCCCCAGCATTTT. Translating gives CASSDDSPAGEPQHF.

The chain recombines TRBV30 with TRBJ2-7; either TRBD1 or TRBD2 may fit D (5 bases each). Per germline, CDR1 GTSNPN and CDR2 SVGIG (reference sequence). The CDR3 is 14 amino acids. Between the trimmed V and J ends, which lost 4 bases and 5 bases, there was a span of 18 bases. The CDR3 sequence is CAWTLGTVLHEQYF. The CDR3, as DNA: TGTGCCTGGACGCTTGGGACCGTACTACACGAGCAGTACTTC.

The chain couples TRBV6-6 to TRBJ2-1, with unresolved D. The CDR3 spans 15 residues. The ends were cut back, 4 bases at V and 0 bases at J, with 10 bases in the middle. Germline CDR1 is MNHNY and CDR2 is SVGAGI (reference sequence). This CDR3 reads CASSSSSNSYNEQFF. CDR3 nucleotides: TGTGCCAGCAGTTCCAGCTCAAACTCCTACAATGAGCAGTTCTTC.

The chain carries TRBV5-1 and TRBJ2-4; no clear D gene. Between the trimmed V and J ends, which lost 1 base and 7 bases, there was a span of 9 bases. Germline loops: CDR1 SGHRS, CDR2 YFSETQ. This CDR3 comprises 13 residues. CDR3 nucleotides: TGCGCCAGCAGCTTGACAGAGGAGAACATTCAGTACTTC. This gives the protein CASSLTEENIQYF. Full variable domain (remainder filled in from reference TRBV5-1 and TRBJ2-4): KAGVTQTPRYLIKTRGQQVTLSCSPISGHRSVSWYQQTPGQGLQFLFEYFSETQRNKGNFPGRFSGRQFSNSRSEMNVSTLELGDSALYLCASSLTEENIQYFGAGTRLSVL.

This clone was found once. The chain employs TRBV28 and TRBJ2-7; 7 bases agree with TRBD1. Trimming cost V 2 bases and J 4 bases; bases outside gene matches: 17. This CDR3 has 18 residues. Germline V gene data show CDR1 as MDHEN and CDR2 as SYDVKM. This CDR3 is CASSLGLTPGQSFYEQYF. CDR3 nucleotide sequence: TGTGCCAGCAGTTTAGGCCTTACACCGGGACAGAGCTTTTACGAGCAGTACTTC. Based on the CDR3 plus reference TRBV28 and TRBJ2-7, the full variable domain is DVKVTQSSRYLVKRTGEKVFLECVQDMDHENMFWYRQDPGLGLRLIYFSYDVKMKEKGDIPEGYSVSREKKERFSLILESASTNQTSMYLCASSLGLTPGQSFYEQYFGPGTRLTVT.

V usage is TRBV6-1 and J usage is TRBJ1-2, with a possible D match to TRBD1 (6 bases). This CDR3 is 16 amino acids long. Per the germline V gene, CDR1 is MNHNS and CDR2 is SASEGT. Trimming left V 1 base short and J 8 bases short, with 20 bases between. The CDR3 region has the DNA TGTGCCAGCAGTGAAGAAATCAGGGGCTTTAGAAGCGGCTACACCTTC. Translated: CASSEEIRGFRSGYTF.

The chain couples TRBV4-1 to TRBJ2-7; D is uncertain. CDR3 length: 14 residues. Germline loops: CDR1 MGHRA, CDR2 YSYEKL. Trimming removed 0 bases from V and 0 bases from J, with 6 bases in between. CDR3 sequence: CASSQDRDSYEQYF. The DNA of the CDR3 is TGCGCCAGCAGCCAAGATCGCGACTCCTACGAGCAGTACTTC.

This chain joins TRBV5-1 and TRBJ2-2, with 7 bases fitting TRBD1. This CDR3 has 16 residues. Germline values: CDR1 SGHRS, CDR2 YFSETQ. Losses at the gene ends were 7 bases for V and 5 bases for J; bases not matched to a gene: 14. CDR3 loop: CASRPLKGANTGELFF. CDR3 nucleotides: TGCGCCAGCCGACCTTTAAAGGGGGCAAATACCGGGGAGCTGTTTTTT. Supplemented by reference TRBV5-1 and TRBJ2-2, the full variable domain reads KAGVTQTPRYLIKTRGQQVTLSCSPISGHRSVSWYQQTPGQGLQFLFEYFSETQRNKGNFPGRFSGRQFSNSRSEMNVSTLELGDSALYLCASRPLKGANTGELFFGEGSRLTVL.

This clone has only one observation. This sequence joins TRBV19 and TRBJ2-7; a possible D gene is TRBD1 (5 bases). This CDR3 has 14 residues. Per the germline V gene, CDR1 is LNHDA and CDR2 is SQIVND (reference sequence). V was clipped by 7 bases and J by 0 bases, with 13 bases between them. CDR3 nucleotides: TGTGCCAGTACCGCAACAGGCCACTCCTACGAGCAGTACTTC. Its translation is CASTATGHSYEQYF.

V usage is TRBV5-4 and J usage is TRBJ1-2; tentative D call: TRBD1 (5 bases). Per germline, CDR1 SGHNT and CDR2 YYREEE (reference sequence). V lost 6 bases, J lost 2 bases, and 20 bases lay in between. The CDR3 contains 16 residues. CDR3 in amino acids: CASTEQSGFQNYGYTF. The CDR3 DNA follows: TGTGCCAGCACCGAGCAGTCAGGGTTTCAAAACTATGGCTACACCTTC.

The rearrangement uses TRBV15 and TRBJ2-5; 9 nucleotides agree with TRBD2. Looked up from germline, CDR1 is LNHNV and CDR2 is YYDKDF (reference sequence). The CDR3 totals 17 residues. Unmatched junction bases numbered 9, after V lost 1 base and J lost 3 bases. The CDR3 region is CATSRAHPSGEEETQYF. The DNA of the CDR3 is TGTGCCACCAGCAGAGCCCACCCTAGCGGGGAAGAAGAGACCCAGTACTTC. Looking up the rest from reference TRBV15 and TRBJ2-5 gives the full variable domain: DAMVIQNPRYQVTQFGKPVTLSCSQTLNHNVMYWYQQKSSQAPKLLFHYYDKDFNNEADTPDNFQSRRPNTSFCFLDIRSPGLGDTAMYLCATSRAHPSGEEETQYFGPGTRLLVL.

This sequence joins TRBV5-5 and TRBJ2-2, with 10 positions matching TRBD1. V was pared by 4 bases and J by 4 bases, with 7 bases of the junction left unmatched. CDR1 SGHKS and CDR2 YYEKEE come from the germline V gene (reference sequence). This CDR3 is 16 amino acids long. CDR3 sequence reads: CASSNRDRGRTGELFF. The CDR3 DNA sequence: TGTGCCAGCAGCAACCGGGACAGGGGACGCACCGGGGAGCTGTTTTTT.

This clone was observed a handful of times. The chain recombines TRBV7-9 with TRBJ1-5; no definite D call. The CDR3 spans 15 residues. Deletions cut 6 bases from V and 5 bases from J, with 17 bases between. Per germline, CDR1 SEHNR and CDR2 FQNEAQ (reference sequence). Here the CDR3 reads CASRRLDGEDQPQHF. The CDR3 DNA reads as TGTGCCAGCAGGCGTTTGGACGGGGAGGATCAGCCCCAGCATTTT. The full variable domain, in which reference TRBV7-9 and TRBJ1-5 provide the parts outside the CDR3, is DTGVSQNPRHKITKRGQNVTFRCDPISEHNRLYWYRQTLGQGPEFLTYFQNEAQLEKSRLLSDRFSAERPKGSFSTLEIQRTEQGDSAMYLCASRRLDGEDQPQHFGDGTRLSIL.

DNA for the CDR3: TGTGCCAGCAGTTCGCACAGGGGTGGAAACACCATATATTTT. Its translation is CASSSHRGGNTIYF. The genes are TRBV27 and TRBJ1-3; 7 nucleotides match TRBD1. V gave up 4 bases and J gave up 3 bases; unmatched junction bases: 3. Germline-derived CDR1 and CDR2 are MNHEY and SMNVEV (reference sequence). The CDR3 spans 14 residues.

This rearrangement joins TRBV29-1 to TRBJ2-3; the match to TRBD2 covers 10 bases. Trimming cost V 5 bases and J 1 base; bases outside gene matches: 12. The CDR3 contains 17 residues. Germline V lookup: CDR1 SQVTM, CDR2 ANQGSEA. The CDR3 protein is CSVLPTTSGDGTDTQYF. Written as DNA, the CDR3 is TGCAGCGTTCTCCCTACCACTAGCGGGGACGGCACAGATACGCAGTATTTT.